Following are 23 T cell receptor beta chains from one sample sequenced in a study of blood T cell repertoires in COVID-19. Sequencing used immunoSEQ multiplex PCR; TCRdb keeps in-frame clones, though not all of them. The sample lists about 670,000 clones, about 87% seen once, with roughly 0.26% in the top ten. Sequencing used peripheral blood. Receptors were obtained from a woman between 18 and 29 years old with acute or convalescent COVID-19.

This sequence joins TRBV6-2 or TRBV6-3 and TRBJ2-7; D is perhaps TRBD1 (5 bases). CDR1 MNHEY and CDR2 SVGEGT come from the germline V gene. V lost 4 bases to trimming and J lost 1 base, with 14 bases between them. This CDR3 comprises 15 residues. The CDR3 region has the DNA TGTGCCAGCAGTTCAACTTACAGGATTTCCTACGAGCAGTACTTC. Its translation is CASSSTYRISYEQYF.

The V gene is TRBV14, the J gene TRBJ2-7; D unresolved. The CDR3 totals 15 residues. Germline V lookup: CDR1 SGHDN, CDR2 FVKESK. Trimming removed 4 bases at V and 2 bases at J, with 15 bases between. CDR3 bases: TGTGCCAGCAGCCTGGCGGCATCGGGTGCCTACGAGCAGTACTTC. Its protein product is CASSLAASGAYEQYF.

The chain has TRBV7-9 and TRBJ1-6, with 9 bases that match TRBD1. This CDR3 is built from 15 residues. Trimming cost V 5 bases and J 7 bases; bases outside gene matches: 6. Germline V gene lookup returns CDR1 SEHNR and CDR2 FQNEAQ (reference sequence). The CDR3 DNA reads TGTGCCAGCAGCCACAGCGGACAGGGGAATTCACCCCTCCACTTT. Translated, it gives CASSHSGQGNSPLHF. Drawing the rest from reference TRBV7-9 and TRBJ1-6, the complete variable domain is DTGVSQNPRHKITKRGQNVTFRCDPISEHNRLYWYRQTLGQGPEFLTYFQNEAQLEKSRLLSDRFSAERPKGSFSTLEIQRTEQGDSAMYLCASSHSGQGNSPLHFGNGTRLTVT.

V usage is TRBV19 and J usage is TRBJ1-3; tentatively, D is TRBD1 (5 bases). The germline V gene has CDR1 LNHDA and CDR2 SQIVND (reference sequence). The CDR3 is 16 amino acids. V was trimmed by 3 bases and J by 4 bases, leaving 16 bases between them. DNA of the CDR3: TGTGCCAGTAGTATTCTTCCGGGGACTAACGGAAACACCATATATTTT. Translated, it gives CASSILPGTNGNTIYF.

The chain employs TRBV18 and TRBJ2-5; D possibly corresponds to TRBD1 (6 bases). Germline V gene sequence: CDR1 KGHSH, CDR2 LQKENI. The CDR3 runs to 13 residues. V was cut by 7 bases and J by 2 bases, with 11 bases left in between. The CDR3 bases are TGTGCCAGCTTTTTTACAGGGCAAGAGACCCAGTACTTC. It yields the protein CASFFTGQETQYF.

This rearrangement joins TRBV6-5 to TRBJ1-2; maybe TRBD1 (5 bases). The germline V and J ends were trimmed by 4 bases and 7 bases, with 19 bases remaining between them. Germline CDR1 and CDR2: MNHEY and SVGAGI. This CDR3 spans 15 amino acids. In DNA form, the CDR3 reads TGTGCCAGCAGTTCCCCTTTCGGGGCGCGGGGTGGCTACACCTTC. Protein product: CASSSPFGARGGYTF.

This chain links TRBV5-1 with TRBJ1-2; a weak D match, TRBD1 (5 bases). The V end lost 0 bases, the J end lost 4 bases, and 13 bases lay between the germline ends. The CDR3 totals 15 residues. CDR1 and CDR2 (germline): SGHRS, YFSETQ. CDR3 protein: CASSLETGGGYGYTF. In DNA, the CDR3 is TGCGCCAGCAGCTTGGAGACTGGGGGAGGCTATGGCTACACCTTC.

V usage is TRBV3-1 (or the pseudogene TRBV3-2) and J usage is TRBJ2-6; D gene uncertain. Trimming took off 3 bases at V and 3 bases at J, with 6 bases between the two ends. The CDR3 has 14 amino acids. Germline V gene sequence: CDR1 LGHDT, CDR2 YNNKEL (reference sequence). CDR3 region: CASSQVSGANVLTF. CDR3 in DNA: TGTGCCAGCAGCCAGGTCAGTGGGGCCAACGTCCTGACTTTC.

The V call is TRBV3-1 (or the pseudogene TRBV3-2), the J call TRBJ2-1, with 12 bases aligning to TRBD2. The CDR3 runs 16 residues. V lost 3 bases to trimming and J lost 5 bases; unmatched junction nucleotides: 5. From germline, CDR1 is LGHDT and CDR2 YNNKEL (reference sequence). The CDR3 DNA sequence: TGTGCCAGCAGCCAGGCTAGCGGGGGGGATCACAATGAGCAGTTCTTC. As protein: CASSQASGGDHNEQFF.

In DNA, the CDR3 is TGCGCCAGCAGCTTGGGTGGACTGACTAATGAAAAACTGTTTTTT. Its protein product is CASSLGGLTNEKLFF. The V gene is TRBV5-1, the J gene TRBJ1-4; D gene ambiguous. Trimming removed 0 bases at V and 2 bases at J, with 8 bases between. This CDR3 has 15 amino acids. Germline assignment: CDR1 SGHRS and CDR2 YFSETQ.

In this sample, this clone turned up a few times. The chain couples TRBV6-2 or TRBV6-3 to TRBJ1-2, with 7 bases that match TRBD1. Germline V lookup: CDR1 MNHEY, CDR2 SVGEGT. V shed 2 bases and J 7 bases; nucleotides not matched to a gene: 7. This CDR3 has 14 amino acids. In nucleotides, the CDR3 is TGTGCCAGCAGTTACGCCGACAGGGTCAGTGGCTACACCTTC. It encodes CASSYADRVSGYTF.

This rearrangement joins TRBV4-2 to TRBJ2-5; TRBD2 matches at 10 bases. The CDR3 is made up of 15 amino acids. CDR1 and CDR2 (germline): LGHNA, YNFKEQ. The V gene end was trimmed by 4 bases and the J gene end by 5 bases; junction bases not matched to a gene: 7. The CDR3 is CASSLSSGGFETQYF. CDR3 bases: TGTGCCAGCAGCCTTTCTAGCGGGGGCTTTGAGACCCAGTACTTC.

The chain uses TRBV6-1 and TRBJ2-1; 8 nucleotides align to TRBD2. The trim removed 2 bases at V and 3 bases at J, leaving 3 bases unmatched. Germline assignment: CDR1 MNHNS and CDR2 SASEGT. This CDR3 is built from 15 residues. CDR3 region: CASSERAGDYNEQFF. The CDR3 DNA reads TGTGCCAGCAGTGAACGAGCGGGGGACTACAATGAGCAGTTCTTC.

This rearrangement joins TRBV11-3 to TRBJ2-3; D uncertain. CDR3 size: 11 residues. Trimming left V 3 bases short and J 6 bases short, with 4 bases between. CDR1 and CDR2 (germline): SGHNT, YENEEA. The CDR3 reads CASSFGDTQYF. In DNA form, the CDR3 reads TGTGCCAGCAGCTTCGGGGATACGCAGTATTTT.

The V call is TRBV2, the J call TRBJ2-3; D gene unclear. Trimming removed 7 bases from V and 2 bases from J, with 13 bases in between. Germline V gene sequence: CDR1 SNHLY, CDR2 FYNNEI. This CDR3 has 14 residues. The CDR3 nucleotides read TGTGCCAGCACTTCGTTTCTCCCCACAGATACGCAGTATTTT. Residues: CASTSFLPTDTQYF.

The chain carries TRBV10-3 and TRBJ1-1; 7 nucleotides align to TRBD1. V lost 6 bases, J lost 1 base, and 5 bases stayed unmatched. CDR3 length: 14 amino acids. CDR1 is ENHRY, CDR2 SYGVKD, per germline. In DNA, the CDR3 is TGTGCCATCAGCCACAGGGGCTCGAACACTGAAGCTTTCTTT. The encoded protein is CAISHRGSNTEAFF.

This chain joins TRBV6-6 and TRBJ2-7, with a tentative D call TRBD1 (5 bases). The ends were cut back, 7 bases at V and 6 bases at J, with 19 bases in the middle. This CDR3 has 14 amino acids. Germline values: CDR1 MNHNY, CDR2 SVGAGI (reference sequence). CDR3 sequence reads: CASINGQGLGEQYF. As DNA, the CDR3 is TGTGCCAGCATCAACGGGCAGGGCTTGGGCGAGCAGTACTTC.

This chain uses TRBV10-3 with TRBJ1-1; D perhaps matches TRBD1 (6 bases). The CDR3 consists of 13 residues. Trimming stripped 8 bases from V and 0 bases from J, with 10 bases between. Germline lookup yields CDR1 ENHRY and CDR2 SYGVKD. CDR3: CAIRGQLNTEAFF. CDR3 DNA sequence: TGTGCCATCCGTGGACAGCTGAACACTGAAGCTTTCTTT.

V usage is TRBV7-2 and J usage is TRBJ2-3; 9 bases map to TRBD2. The J segment lost 6 bases and the V segment lost 3 bases, leaving 4 bases of the junction unmatched. Germline V gene sequence: CDR1 SGHTA, CDR2 FQGNSA. This CDR3 contains 14 residues. The CDR3 reads CASSFGGGADTQYF. For the CDR3, the DNA is TGTGCCAGCAGCTTTGGCGGGGGGGCGGATACGCAGTATTTT.

The V gene is TRBV6-4, the J gene TRBJ2-4; the match to TRBD1 covers 8 bases. The junction had 10 bases not matched to a gene; V was cut back by 7 bases and J by 8 bases. The CDR3 contains 14 residues. Germline V CDR1 and CDR2: MRHNA, SNTAGT. Here the CDR3 reads CASIELDRADIQYF. The CDR3 DNA follows: TGTGCCAGCATTGAACTGGACAGGGCGGACATTCAGTACTTC.

This chain joins TRBV19 and TRBJ1-2; D possibly corresponds to TRBD1 (5 bases). This CDR3 has 18 amino acids. Looked up from germline, CDR1 is LNHDA and CDR2 is SQIVND (reference sequence). The V end was cut by 1 base, the J end by 2 bases, with 20 bases between. CDR3 coding DNA: TGTGCCAGTAGTATAGTCTCCCTTATGAAGGGGTCGAACTATGGCTACACCTTC. It is translated as CASSIVSLMKGSNYGYTF. The complete variable domain, with remaining parts taken from reference TRBV19 and TRBJ1-2, reads DGGITQSPKYLFRKEGQNVTLSCEQNLNHDAMYWYRQDPGQGLRLIYYSQIVNDFQKGDIAEGYSVSREKKESFPLTVTSAQKNPTAFYLCASSIVSLMKGSNYGYTFGSGTRLTVV.

The V and J genes are TRBV4-2 and TRBJ2-1; a weak D match, TRBD2 (6 bases). The CDR3 is 13 amino acids. Trimming left V 7 bases short and J 6 bases short, with 13 bases between. Germline loops: CDR1 LGHNA, CDR2 YNFKEQ. DNA for the CDR3: TGTGCCAGCAATGGAGGGCTGCTCAATGAGCAGTTCTTC. Amino acid sequence: CASNGGLLNEQFF.

This chain connects TRBV27 to TRBJ1-2; D gene uncertain. CDR3 length: 13 residues. V lost 0 bases and J 6 bases, leaving 8 bases between the germline ends. Germline lookup yields CDR1 MNHEY and CDR2 SMNVEV (reference sequence). CDR3 sequence: CASSLSWSDGYTF. In DNA, the CDR3 is TGTGCCAGCAGTTTATCGTGGTCGGATGGCTACACCTTC.